These 30 T cell receptor beta chains were sequenced from one sample in a study of response to subunit inactivated influenza vaccine. In TCRdb, the RT-PCR reads were re-called with MiXCR into one record per CDR3 protein. The sample contains about half a million distinct CDR3 sequences, approximately 7.1% of which appear only once. The specimen comprised PBMCs from blood, sampled about 24 months after vaccination. The receptors derive from a man between 50 and 69 years old who received an inactivated influenza vaccine.

This clonotype came up many times. The chain is built from TRBV11-2 and TRBJ2-4; the match to TRBD1 covers 9 bases. The CDR3 contains 13 residues. Looked up from germline, CDR1 is SGHAT and CDR2 is FQNNGV. V gave up 5 bases and J gave up 8 bases; unmatched junction bases: 4. In DNA form, the CDR3 reads TGTGCCAGCAGCCCCTGGACAGGGGACATTCAGTACTTC. The encoded protein is CASSPWTGDIQYF.

This clonotype was found many times. V usage is TRBV4-1 and J usage is TRBJ2-1; the match to TRBD2 covers 11 bases. Per the germline V gene, CDR1 is MGHRA and CDR2 is YSYEKL. The V gene end was trimmed by 4 bases and the J gene end by 0 bases; junction bases not matched to a gene: 2. The CDR3 has 16 amino acids. The CDR3 DNA follows: TGCGCCAGCAGCCTTAGCGGGGGGGCCTCCTACAATGAGCAGTTCTTC. Translated: CASSLSGGASYNEQFF.

In this sample, this clonotype turned up a few times. The chain uses TRBV7-9 and TRBJ2-7; D not resolved. There are 15 residues in the CDR3. Trimming shortened V by 3 bases and J by 6 bases, and 18 bases separated the two germline ends. The germline gives CDR1 SEHNR, CDR2 FQNEAQ (reference sequence). The CDR3 protein is CASSFSVDISSEQYF. As DNA, the CDR3 is TGTGCCAGCAGCTTTTCGGTGGATATATCTTCCGAGCAGTACTTC.

This sequence joins TRBV5-1 and TRBJ2-1; 10 positions agree with TRBD1. Trimming at V came to 4 bases and at J to 9 bases, leaving 7 bases not matched to a gene. Germline V CDR1 and CDR2: SGHRS, YFSETQ. This CDR3 has 14 residues. The CDR3 coding sequence is TGCGCCAGCAGCGACCCGGGACAGGGGCTTGAGCAGTTCTTC. This sequence encodes CASSDPGQGLEQFF.

This chain joins TRBV7-9 and TRBJ2-1; 7 nucleotides agree with TRBD2. Per germline, CDR1 SEHNR and CDR2 FQNEAQ (reference sequence). Unmatched junction bases numbered 4, after V lost 2 bases and J lost 0 bases. The length of the CDR3 is 16 residues. CDR3 in amino acids: CASSLLGGSSYNEQFF. In DNA, the CDR3 is TGTGCCAGCAGCTTACTCGGGGGGAGCTCCTACAATGAGCAGTTCTTC.

This clonotype showed up just a few times. The chain uses TRBV10-3 and TRBJ2-1; no clear D gene. Per germline, CDR1 ENHRY and CDR2 SYGVKD. This CDR3 comprises 13 residues. Trimming took 4 bases from V and 4 from J, leaving 8 bases between them. The CDR3 region is CAISAQVYNEQFF. The CDR3 DNA follows: TGTGCCATCAGTGCCCAGGTTTACAATGAGCAGTTCTTC.

The V and J genes are TRBV20-1 and TRBJ1-1; 7 nucleotides line up with TRBD1. After removal of 6 bases from V and 4 bases from J, the junction contained 11 bases not matched to a gene. The germline CDR1 and CDR2 sequences are DFQATT and SNEGSKA (reference sequence). The CDR3 consists of 14 residues. The CDR3 loop is CSANLQGWGTEAFF. The CDR3 coding sequence is TGCAGTGCGAACTTACAGGGGTGGGGCACTGAAGCTTTCTTT.

This clonotype has a handful of counts. The V and J genes are TRBV5-4 and TRBJ2-3; 7 bases fit TRBD2. V shed 4 bases and J 2 bases; nucleotides not matched to a gene: 13. This CDR3 region has 17 residues. The germline CDR1 and CDR2 sequences are SGHNT and YYREEE (reference sequence). In DNA form, the CDR3 reads TGTGCCAGCAGCCGAATCACTAGCGCTAAGAACACAGATACGCAGTATTTT. Its protein is CASSRITSAKNTDTQYF.

This clonotype was recorded many times. The rearrangement joins TRBV10-3 to TRBJ2-7, with D possibly TRBD1 on 6 matching bases. The CDR3 has 13 amino acids. Germline values: CDR1 ENHRY, CDR2 SYGVKD. V lost 6 bases and J lost 2, with 11 bases in between. As DNA, the CDR3 is TGTGCCATCAGGGTGGACAGCACCTACGAGCAGTACTTC. The encoded protein is CAIRVDSTYEQYF.

The rearrangement uses TRBV6-2 or TRBV6-3 and TRBJ2-1; the match to TRBD2 covers 9 bases. The CDR3 runs 16 residues. Germline V gene sequence: CDR1 MNHEY, CDR2 SVGEGT. V was pared by 2 bases and J by 2 bases, with 4 bases of the junction left unmatched. CDR3 sequence (DNA): TGTGCCAGCAGTTACGGGTTAGCGGGGGCCTACAATGAGCAGTTCTTC. This codes for CASSYGLAGAYNEQFF.

This clonotype was seen a handful of times. The CDR3 sequence: CASSYSGGVGPYEQYF. For the CDR3, the DNA is TGTGCCAGCAGTTACTCAGGAGGGGTAGGGCCCTACGAGCAGTACTTC. The chain joins TRBV6-5 to TRBJ2-7, with D maybe TRBD2 (6 bases). V was cut by 0 bases and J by 2 bases, with 14 bases left in between. Germline loops: CDR1 MNHEY, CDR2 SVGAGI. The CDR3 totals 16 residues.

This chain joins TRBV29-1 and TRBJ2-7, with a weak D call TRBD2 (5 bases). Germline V lookup: CDR1 SQVTM, CDR2 ANQGSEA. Trimming removed 6 bases from V and 3 bases from J, with 15 bases in between. The CDR3 contains 13 residues. CDR3 protein: CSVARGLIYEQYF. The CDR3 nucleotides read TGCAGCGTCGCCAGAGGACTGATCTACGAGCAGTACTTC.

This clonotype was seen a handful of times. V is TRBV5-1 and J is TRBJ2-3, with TRBD1 as a possible D gene (5 bases). Germline V CDR1 and CDR2: SGHRS, YFSETQ. Between the trimmed V and J ends, which lost 2 bases and 0 bases, there was a span of 10 bases. This CDR3 region has 15 residues. The CDR3 DNA sequence: TGCGCCAGCAGCTTTAGGCAGGGCAGCACAGATACGCAGTATTTT. It is translated as CASSFRQGSTDTQYF.

This clonotype was detected ten times or more. The chain joins TRBV20-1 to TRBJ2-7; D is unresolved. This CDR3 contains 11 residues. Between the trimmed V and J ends, which lost 3 bases and 4 bases, there was a span of 7 bases. CDR1 is DFQATT and CDR2 is SNEGSKA in the germline V gene (reference sequence). The CDR3 spells CSARGEYEQYF. CDR3 nucleotides: TGCAGTGCTAGGGGTGAATACGAGCAGTACTTC.

This sequence joins TRBV11-2 and TRBJ2-3, with 11 positions matching TRBD2. Germline-derived CDR1 and CDR2 are SGHAT and FQNNGV. The CDR3 totals 18 residues. Trimming at V came to 1 base and at J to 0 bases, leaving 6 bases not matched to a gene. The CDR3 coding sequence is TGTGCCAGCAGCTTAGTAGGCCTAGCGGGGGGTAGCACAGATACGCAGTATTTT. Amino acids: CASSLVGLAGGSTDTQYF.

This clonotype came up many times. The chain recombines TRBV18 with TRBJ1-1, with 7 positions matching TRBD1. Germline V lookup: CDR1 KGHSH, CDR2 LQKENI. The CDR3 totals 12 residues. The V gene end was trimmed by 5 bases and the J gene end by 11 bases; junction bases not matched to a gene: 8. The CDR3 here is CASSSETGLAFF. DNA for the CDR3: TGTGCCAGCTCATCGGAGACAGGGCTGGCTTTCTTT. The full variable domain, rest sourced from reference TRBV18 and TRBJ1-1, is NAGVMQNPRHLVRRRGQEARLRCSPMKGHSHVYWYRQLPEEGLKFMVYLQKENIIDESGMPKERFSAEFPKEGPSILRIQQVVRGDSAAYFCASSSETGLAFFGQGTRLTVV.

The gene calls are TRBV4-2 and TRBJ1-3; TRBD1 might be the D (6 bases). V was pared by 3 bases and J by 3 bases, with 12 bases between. Germline V gene data show CDR1 as LGHNA and CDR2 as YNFKEQ. CDR3 length equals 15 residues. The CDR3 bases are TGTGCCAGCAGCCAGGACGGGGGCTATGGAAACACCATATATTTT. This codes for CASSQDGGYGNTIYF.

This clonotype has a handful of counts. The chain combines TRBV5-6 with TRBJ1-4, with a possible D match to TRBD1 (5 bases). The CDR3 loop spans 14 amino acids. CDR1 is SGHDT and CDR2 is YYEEEE in the germline V gene. The ends were cut back, 4 bases at V and 12 bases at J, with 19 bases in the middle. The CDR3 protein is CASSPRRGQRELFF. As DNA, the CDR3 is TGTGCCAGCAGCCCACGCCGGGGCCAGAGGGAACTGTTTTTT.

The V gene is TRBV10-3, the J gene TRBJ2-7; D call uncertain. CDR3 size: 14 residues. With 6 bases removed from V and 0 bases from J, the gap between germline ends came to 12 bases. Germline-derived CDR1 and CDR2 are ENHRY and SYGVKD. The CDR3 here is CAIRADGDSYEQYF. The CDR3 bases are TGTGCCATCAGAGCAGACGGAGACTCCTACGAGCAGTACTTC.

The rearrangement uses TRBV29-1 and TRBJ2-7, with 7 bases matching TRBD1. In germline, CDR1 is SQVTM, CDR2 ANQGSEA. This CDR3 region has 13 residues. V shed 6 bases and J 4 bases; nucleotides not matched to a gene: 9. For the CDR3, the DNA is TGCAGCGTAAAGACAGGGTCTAGTTACGAGCAGTACTTC. It is translated as CSVKTGSSYEQYF.

This chain links TRBV7-9 with TRBJ2-7, with D uncertain. V lost 1 base and J 4 bases, leaving 11 bases between the germline ends. From germline, CDR1 is SEHNR and CDR2 FQNEAQ (reference sequence). This CDR3 contains 14 residues. The CDR3 reads CASSLERNGYEQYF. The CDR3, as DNA: TGTGCCAGCAGCTTAGAAAGAAACGGATACGAGCAGTACTTC.

This clonotype was seen a handful of times. V gene TRBV5-1 combines with J gene TRBJ2-2; perhaps D is TRBD1 or TRBD2 (6 bases each). The CDR3 has 15 residues. Germline V CDR1 and CDR2: SGHRS, YFSETQ. V shed 4 bases and J shed 7 bases, with 17 bases lying between them. The CDR3 region is CASSPDGGAFGELFF. The CDR3 bases are TGCGCCAGCAGCCCCGACGGGGGCGCGTTCGGGGAGCTGTTTTTT.

V usage is TRBV10-3 and J usage is TRBJ1-3; no firm D call. Trimming pared 0 bases from V and 0 bases from J, leaving 6 bases between. Germline values: CDR1 ENHRY, CDR2 SYGVKD. The CDR3 is made up of 15 amino acids. The CDR3 reads CAISESGFSGNTIYF. CDR3 nucleotide sequence: TGTGCCATCAGTGAGTCAGGGTTCTCTGGAAACACCATATATTTT.

This chain joins TRBV5-1 and TRBJ2-1; 8 bases align to TRBD2. The CDR3 spans 16 residues. Trimming took 4 bases from V and 4 from J; bases not matched to a gene: 10. Germline V lookup: CDR1 SGHRS, CDR2 YFSETQ. Written as DNA, the CDR3 is TGCGCCAGCAGCCTCCGGGCGGGAGGAGGTTACAATGAGCAGTTCTTC. Amino acid sequence: CASSLRAGGGYNEQFF.

This clonotype was seen more than once but under ten times. The CDR3 loop is CASSFTGGGTDTQYF. In DNA form, the CDR3 reads TGTGCCAGCAGCTTCACAGGGGGCGGGACAGATACGCAGTATTTT. The gene calls are TRBV11-1 and TRBJ2-3; 9 positions agree with TRBD1. After removal of 3 bases from V and 3 bases from J, the junction contained 4 bases not matched to a gene. This CDR3 is 15 amino acids long. Germline loops: CDR1 SGHAT, CDR2 FQDESV (reference sequence). Variable domain in full (rest from reference TRBV11-1 and TRBJ2-3): EAEVAQSPRYKITEKSQAVAFWCDPISGHATLYWYRQILGQGPELLVQFQDESVVDDSQLPKDRFSAERLKGVDSTLKIQPAELGDSAMYLCASSFTGGGTDTQYFGPGTRLTVL.

This clonotype came up a few times. This rearrangement joins TRBV20-1 to TRBJ1-5; tentative D call: TRBD1 (6 bases). The CDR3 has 13 amino acids. The V and J ends lost 3 bases and 9 bases respectively, with 15 bases between them. Germline assignment: CDR1 DFQATT and CDR2 SNEGSKA (reference sequence). CDR3 nucleotide sequence: TGCAGTGCTAGTATCAGGGGCGGGGGGCCCCAGCATTTT. This codes for CSASIRGGGPQHF.

There are a few counts of this clonotype. The chain couples TRBV18 to TRBJ2-5; 8 bases are a match to TRBD1. The CDR3 consists of 14 residues. With 3 bases clipped from V and 5 bases from J, the junction kept 5 bases outside the gene matches. CDR1 and CDR2 (germline): KGHSH, LQKENI. CDR3 sequence: CASSPTTGVETQYF. The CDR3 DNA follows: TGTGCCAGCTCACCTACGACAGGGGTGGAGACCCAGTACTTC. The full variable domain, completed using reference TRBV18 and TRBJ2-5, is NAGVMQNPRHLVRRRGQEARLRCSPMKGHSHVYWYRQLPEEGLKFMVYLQKENIIDESGMPKERFSAEFPKEGPSILRIQQVVRGDSAAYFCASSPTTGVETQYFGPGTRLLVL.

This clonotype has just a few counts. Relative to the germline gene, one junction end is altered; a read error may explain this. The chain employs TRBV20-1 and TRBJ2-1, with D tentatively TRBD1 (6 bases). This CDR3 has 11 residues. CDR1 DFQATT and CDR2 SNEGSKA come from the germline V gene (reference sequence). CDR3 amino acids: CSASSGELLPF. CDR3 in DNA: TGCAGTGCTAGCTCAGGGGAGCTCCTCCCCTTC.

This clonotype has a count of ten or more. V is TRBV4-3 and J is TRBJ1-2, with D maybe TRBD1 (5 bases). The germline gives CDR1 LGHNA, CDR2 YSLEER. This CDR3 has 12 residues. Trimming removed 8 bases from V and 3 bases from J, with 10 bases in between. CDR3 sequence (DNA): TGCGCCAGCCGGGGGACTGACTATGGCTACACCTTC. Translation gives CASRGTDYGYTF.

This clonotype was counted between two and nine times. The chain couples TRBV9 to TRBJ2-1; D remains ambiguous. The V and J ends lost 0 bases and 5 bases respectively, with 6 bases between them. Looked up from germline, CDR1 is SGDLS and CDR2 is YYNGEE. This CDR3 spans 13 amino acids. DNA of the CDR3: TGTGCCAGCAGCGTAGCAAGCCACAATGAGCAGTTCTTC. It is translated as CASSVASHNEQFF.